This TCR beta chain comes out of a study of T cells expressing NK-cell markers. Background on the study: Source material for TCR beta repertoires consisted of sorted CD3+CD56+NKG2C+, CD3+CD56+NKG2C- and CD3+CD56-NKG2C+ T cells.

Production of TCR beta cDNA relied on 5'RACE template switching with UMIs. TCRdb reprocessed the 5' RACE reads and stores each CDR3 protein as one record, lacking DNA. Recorded for this sample: 350,000 to 450,000 distinct CDR3 sequences. Notes on this clonotype: Its antigen is undetermined.

Overall study findings and caveats: Several of the donors also had these clonotypes leading their CD3+CD56-NKG2C+ fraction. The contribution of dominant NKG2C+ clonotypes to CD8+ T cells in about 6 donors was roughly 1.0-7.5%.

CDR3 length: 16 residues. CDR1 and CDR2 from the germline V gene are SGHRS and YFSETQ. The TCR originated in a man between 18 and 69 years old in good health. V and J are TRBV5-1 and TRBJ2-3; TCRdb returns TRBD1, unconfirmable since there is no DNA. The sequencing sample was made of blood T cells: a sorted CD56 or NKG2C T cell subset, CD4+ or CD8+ T cells, or bulk PBMC T cells (not recorded which). CDR3 protein: CASSRGNGAGTDTQYF.